The source of this T cell receptor beta chain is a study of T-cell reconstitution after alpha-beta-depleted transplantation in children listed by TCRdb under 2016. As for the study more broadly: T-cell immune reconstitution after TCRalphabeta/CD19-depleted allogeneic hematopoietic cell transplantation in children was quantitatively tracked in the study by means of TCR repertoire profiling. Findings and caveats that apply to the study as a whole: The apparently early recovery of alphabetaT-cell counts about two months after transplant reportedly depended on only several hundred rapidly expanded clones that came from non-depleted graft cells. In some patients, the high TCRbeta diversity seen at day 60 was put down to recipient T cells and intrathymic progenitors that had survived conditioning. Over the following months the frequencies of hyperexpanded clones went down, and after one year T-cell counts and TCRbeta diversity were mostly credited to newly produced T cells.

The germline V gene (reference sequence) sets CDR1 to LNHDA and CDR2 to SQIVND. The CDR3 covers 12 residues, taking in both the cysteine and the phenylalanine. Here the CDR3 DNA is all that survives: 36 bases in frame from base 1. The germline ends are 14 bases apart after V is trimmed by 8 bases and J by 9 bases. Libraries were made using PCR. TCRdb lists the instrument as Illumina HiSeq 2500. TCR library preparation used molecular barcoding, with unique molecular identifiers applied to normalize quantification of the TCRbeta repertoire. The public reads were reprocessed in TCRdb via fastp at Q25 and MiXCR, keeping in-frame beta chains. Entries are consolidated by CDR3 protein sequence, retaining the most common genes and DNA. This sample has about a million distinct CDR3 sequences in its table, and under 30% of those were observed once. The top ten hold roughly 30% of the sample. Notes on this clonotype: No antigen is known for it. Per-base quality was not reported, and no clone a single base away is much larger than it.

Interpreted using the paper, the treatment or condition label stands for: allogeneic hematopoietic cell transplantation with graft depleted of TCRalphabeta T cells and CD19 B cells. The children who served as transplant recipients had been given grafts of TCRalphabeta/CD19-depleted allogeneic hematopoietic cells. This receptor was obtained from a boy younger than two who had a stem cell transplant for SCID, so the T cells may come from the graft donor. In this chain, TRBV19 is recombined with TRBJ2-1; no confident D gene assignment can be made. The specimen was PBMCs, mostly from graft donor cells, collected 360 days after TCRalphabeta/CD19-depleted stem cell transplant. CDR3 region: CASGFGPGEQFF. The bases are TGTGCCAGTGGGTTTGGTCCTGGTGAGCAGTTCTTC.